This T cell receptor (beta chain) was observed in a study of OX40 agonist ivuxolimab in advanced cancers. Study information: A history of anti-PD-1, anti-PD-L1 or anti-CTLA-4 therapy was acceptable, and 40% had some.

CDR1 and CDR2 from the germline V gene are SGHTA and FQGNSA. Trimming took 5 bases from V and 2 from J, leaving 9 bases between them. The CDR3 runs 13 residues. Blood samples were obtained at baseline, cycle 4 day 1, and cycle 7 day 1. The table came from immunoSEQ multiplex PCR; TCRdb's copy has only in-frame clones and leaves some out. The sample has 95,000 to 150,000 clones; about 93% are singletons. The chain has TRBV7-2 and TRBJ1-1; unclear D gene. This clonotype originated in an adult with an advanced solid tumor such as melanoma, head and neck, liver or kidney cancer. Here the sequenced sample was CD4+ or CD8+ T cells sorted from blood, taken in a trial of the OX40 agonist ivuxolimab. The CDR3 DNA sequence: TGTGCCAGCAGCCTTGGTAGAAACACTGAAGCTTTCTTT. It codes for CASSLGRNTEAFF.